The TCR beta chain under discussion was sequenced for a study of blood T cell dynamics during melanoma immunotherapy. At the level of the study: Standard first-line treatment here was pembrolizumab or nivolumab plus ipilimumab in metastatic melanoma.

Profiled with immunoSEQ multiplex PCR; TCRdb holds only in-frame clones, not every one. The table records about 24,000 clones, approximately 90% of them present only once. The CDR3 runs to 15 residues. The germline V and J ends were trimmed by 0 bases and 8 bases, with 13 bases remaining between them. Germline lookup yields CDR1 MNHEY and CDR2 SMNVEV (reference sequence). The time point is: pre-treatment baseline. This clone was picked up one time. J is TRBJ1-4 and V is TRBV27; D not resolved. The receptor's source is a human donor with melanoma. The input for sequencing was blood, taken from a patient treated with checkpoint blockade. The CDR3 sequence is CASSLSWAGGEKLFF. The CDR3 coding sequence is TGTGCCAGCAGTTTATCATGGGCGGGTGGGGAAAAACTGTTTTTT.